This T cell receptor (beta chain) was sequenced for a study of response to subunit inactivated influenza vaccine. There are 15 residues in the CDR3. With 5 bases clipped from V and 10 bases from J, the junction kept 7 bases outside the gene matches. The germline CDR1 and CDR2 sequences are MNHNS and SASEGT. Study-wide results and caveats: Authors suggested seasonal influenza vaccinations each recruit few new T cells.

From the RT-PCR reads, TCRdb called clonotypes with MiXCR, one entry per CDR3 protein. The sample records about 500,000 distinct CDR3 sequences, approximately 17% being singletons. This clonotype was detected a few times. Its antigen remains unidentified. This chain joins TRBV6-1 and TRBJ2-1; 14 positions agree with TRBD2. The input for sequencing was CD4+ T cells sorted from PBMCs, taken roughly 24 months after vaccination. This TCR derives from a man aged 50-75 years who received an inactivated influenza vaccine. The CDR3 reads CASSNSGTSGREQFF. DNA for the CDR3: TGTGCCAGCAGTAATTCCGGGACTAGCGGGAGAGAGCAGTTCTTC.